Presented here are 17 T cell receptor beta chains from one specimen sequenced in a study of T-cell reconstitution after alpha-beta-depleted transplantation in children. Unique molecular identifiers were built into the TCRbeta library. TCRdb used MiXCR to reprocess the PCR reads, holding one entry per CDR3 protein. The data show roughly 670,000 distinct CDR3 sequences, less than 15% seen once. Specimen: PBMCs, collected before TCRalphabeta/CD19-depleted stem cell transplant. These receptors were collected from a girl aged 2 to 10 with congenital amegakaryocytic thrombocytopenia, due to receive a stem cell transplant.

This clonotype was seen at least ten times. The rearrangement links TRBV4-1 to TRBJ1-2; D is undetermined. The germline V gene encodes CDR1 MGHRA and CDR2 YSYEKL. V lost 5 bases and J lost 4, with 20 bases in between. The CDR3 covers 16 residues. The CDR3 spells CASSSATTSKVYGYTF. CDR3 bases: TGCGCCAGCAGCTCTGCGACAACGAGTAAAGTCTATGGCTACACCTTC.

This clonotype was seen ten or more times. Here the CDR3 DNA reads TGCAGTGCTAGAGATCTTGGGGCCGAAGCTTTCTTT. This gives the protein CSARDLGAEAFF. The V and J genes are TRBV20-1 and TRBJ1-1; weak D call: TRBD1 (5 bases). CDR1 and CDR2 from the germline V gene are DFQATT and SNEGSKA (reference sequence). CDR3 size: 12 residues. The V end lost 0 bases, the J end lost 8 bases, and 10 bases lay between the germline ends.

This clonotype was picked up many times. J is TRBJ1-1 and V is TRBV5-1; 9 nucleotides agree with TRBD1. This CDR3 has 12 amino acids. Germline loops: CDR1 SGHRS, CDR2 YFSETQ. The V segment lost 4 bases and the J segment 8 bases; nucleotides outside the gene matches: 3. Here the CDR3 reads CASSRGTGEAFF. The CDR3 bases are TGCGCCAGCAGCCGAGGGACAGGGGAAGCTTTCTTT.

The CDR3, as DNA: TGTGCCAGCAGTTTTAAGGCCCTCCTCAGGATTGGCTCCTACGAGCAGTACTTC. It is translated as CASSFKALLRIGSYEQYF. This chain joins TRBV12-3 or TRBV12-4 and TRBJ2-7, with unresolved D. Trimming pared 3 bases from V and 0 bases from J, leaving 21 bases between. The CDR3 has 18 residues.

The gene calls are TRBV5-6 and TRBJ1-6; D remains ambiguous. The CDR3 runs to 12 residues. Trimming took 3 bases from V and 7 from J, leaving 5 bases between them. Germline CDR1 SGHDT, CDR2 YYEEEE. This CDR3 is CASSSSNSPLHF. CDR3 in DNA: TGTGCCAGCAGCTCCTCCAATTCACCCCTCCACTTT.

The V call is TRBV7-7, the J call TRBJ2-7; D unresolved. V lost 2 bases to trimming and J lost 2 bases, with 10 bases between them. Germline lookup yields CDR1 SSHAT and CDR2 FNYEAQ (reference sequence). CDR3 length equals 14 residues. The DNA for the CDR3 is TGTGCCAGCAGCTTAAGGTTTGGGGCCTACGAGCAGTACTTC. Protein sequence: CASSLRFGAYEQYF.

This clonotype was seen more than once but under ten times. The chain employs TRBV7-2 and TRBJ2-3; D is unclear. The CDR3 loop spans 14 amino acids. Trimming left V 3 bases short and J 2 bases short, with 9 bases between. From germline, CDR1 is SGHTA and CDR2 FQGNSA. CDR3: CASSFKGSTDTQYF. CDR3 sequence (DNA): TGTGCCAGCAGCTTCAAGGGCTCCACAGATACGCAGTATTTT.

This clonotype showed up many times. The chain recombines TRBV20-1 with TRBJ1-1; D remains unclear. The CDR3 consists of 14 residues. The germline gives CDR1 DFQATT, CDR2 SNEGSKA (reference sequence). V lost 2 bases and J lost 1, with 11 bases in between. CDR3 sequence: CSARSFTKNTEAFF. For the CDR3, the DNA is TGCAGTGCTAGATCTTTTACGAAGAACACTGAAGCTTTCTTT.

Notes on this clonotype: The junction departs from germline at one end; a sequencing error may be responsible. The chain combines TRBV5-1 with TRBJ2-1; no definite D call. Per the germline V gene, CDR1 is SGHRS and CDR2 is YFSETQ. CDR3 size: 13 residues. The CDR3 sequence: CARSQPSYNEQFF. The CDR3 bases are TGCGCCCGCAGCCAACCATCTTACAATGAGCAGTTCTTC.

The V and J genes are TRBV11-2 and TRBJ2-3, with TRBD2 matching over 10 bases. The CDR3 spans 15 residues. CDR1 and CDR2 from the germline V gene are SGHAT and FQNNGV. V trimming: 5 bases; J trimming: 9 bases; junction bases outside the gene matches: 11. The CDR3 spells CASSRGTSEIDTQYF. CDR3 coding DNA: TGTGCCAGCAGCCGAGGGACTAGCGAGATCGACACGCAGTATTTT.

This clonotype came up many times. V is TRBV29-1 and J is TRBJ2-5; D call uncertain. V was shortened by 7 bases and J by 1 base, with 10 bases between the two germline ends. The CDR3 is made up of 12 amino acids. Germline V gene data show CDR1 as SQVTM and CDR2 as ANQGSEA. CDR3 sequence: CSGARFQETQYF. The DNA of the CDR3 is TGCAGCGGTGCAAGGTTCCAAGAGACCCAGTACTTC.

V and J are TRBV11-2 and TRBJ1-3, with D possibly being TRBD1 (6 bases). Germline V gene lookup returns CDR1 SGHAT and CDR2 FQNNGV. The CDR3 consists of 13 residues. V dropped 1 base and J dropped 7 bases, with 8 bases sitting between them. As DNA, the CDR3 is TGTGCCAGCAGCTTAGCAGGGGCCAACACCATATATTTT. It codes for CASSLAGANTIYF.

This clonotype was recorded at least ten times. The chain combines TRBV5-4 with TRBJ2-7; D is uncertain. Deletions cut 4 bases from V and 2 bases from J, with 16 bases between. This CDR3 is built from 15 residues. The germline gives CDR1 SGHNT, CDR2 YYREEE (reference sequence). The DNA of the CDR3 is TGTGCCAGCAGCGTGGGCATCAGCGTGACCTACGAGCAGTACTTC. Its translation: CASSVGISVTYEQYF.

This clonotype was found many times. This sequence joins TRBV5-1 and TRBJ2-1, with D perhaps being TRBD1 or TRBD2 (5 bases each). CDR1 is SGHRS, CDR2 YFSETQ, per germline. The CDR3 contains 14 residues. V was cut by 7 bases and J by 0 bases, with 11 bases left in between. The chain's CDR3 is CASDRGLSYNEQFF. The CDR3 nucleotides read TGCGCCAGCGACCGGGGCCTCTCCTACAATGAGCAGTTCTTC.

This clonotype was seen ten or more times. This chain's CDR3 is CASSAAGELFF. The CDR3 bases are TGCGCCAGCAGTGCGGCCGGGGAGCTGTTTTTT. The rearrangement joins TRBV10-2 to TRBJ2-2; D gene uncertain. Trimming pared 4 bases from V and 6 bases from J, leaving 3 bases between. The CDR3 runs 11 residues. CDR1 and CDR2 from the germline V gene are WSHSY and SAAADI.

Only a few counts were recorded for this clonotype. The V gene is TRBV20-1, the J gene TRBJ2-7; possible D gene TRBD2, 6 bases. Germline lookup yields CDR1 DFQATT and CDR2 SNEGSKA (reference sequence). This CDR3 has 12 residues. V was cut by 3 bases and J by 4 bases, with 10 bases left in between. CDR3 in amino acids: CSASGTEYEQYF. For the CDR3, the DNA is TGCAGTGCTAGTGGGACTGAATACGAGCAGTACTTC.

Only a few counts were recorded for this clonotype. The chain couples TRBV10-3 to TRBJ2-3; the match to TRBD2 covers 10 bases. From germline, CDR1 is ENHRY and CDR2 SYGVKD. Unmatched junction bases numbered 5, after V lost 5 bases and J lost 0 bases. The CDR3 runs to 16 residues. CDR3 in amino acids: CAISQAGGGSTDTQYF. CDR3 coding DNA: TGTGCCATCAGTCAAGCGGGAGGGGGGAGCACAGATACGCAGTATTTT.